This T cell receptor (beta chain) was identified in a study of CD8+ T cells in alopecia areata. Treatment described: oral pan-JAK inhibitor, 5-10 mg twice daily. General study points: Given one nonresponder, whether baseline CD8+ expansion relates to response remains uncertain. Normal scalp showed lower clonality than lesional scalp, especially alopecia totalis/universalis. Scalp repertoires also include resident alphabeta T cells from normal skin.

Deletions cut 1 base from V and 2 bases from J, with 11 bases between. Germline CDR1 is LGHNA and CDR2 is YSLEER. The CDR3 extends over 15 amino acids. This clone has a single count. Antigen specificity is unknown. RNA was isolated and reverse transcribed to cDNA, the sequencing template. Profiled with immunoSEQ multiplex PCR; TCRdb holds only in-frame clones, not every one. The sample yields under 250,000 clones, approximately 57% seen once. The sequencing used CD4+ T cells sorted from blood, collected at week 4, from a patient treated with tofacitinib. The receptor was isolated from a human donor with alopecia areata. The chain employs TRBV4-3 and TRBJ2-5, with unresolved D. CDR3 loop: CASSQGIGRQETQYF. CDR3 nucleotide sequence: TGCGCCAGCAGCCAAGGAATCGGGCGACAAGAGACCCAGTACTTC.